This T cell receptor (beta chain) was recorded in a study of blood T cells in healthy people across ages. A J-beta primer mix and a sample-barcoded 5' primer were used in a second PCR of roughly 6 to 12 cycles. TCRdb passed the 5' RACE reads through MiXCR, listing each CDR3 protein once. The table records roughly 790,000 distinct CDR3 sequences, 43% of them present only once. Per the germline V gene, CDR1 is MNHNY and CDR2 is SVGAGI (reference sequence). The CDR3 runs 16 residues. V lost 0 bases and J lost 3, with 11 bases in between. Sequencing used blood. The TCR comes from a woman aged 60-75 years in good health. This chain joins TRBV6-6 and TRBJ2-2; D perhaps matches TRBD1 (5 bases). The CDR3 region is CASSYSDSRDTGELFF. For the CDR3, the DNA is TGTGCCAGCAGTTACTCTGACAGCCGAGACACCGGGGAGCTGTTTTTT.